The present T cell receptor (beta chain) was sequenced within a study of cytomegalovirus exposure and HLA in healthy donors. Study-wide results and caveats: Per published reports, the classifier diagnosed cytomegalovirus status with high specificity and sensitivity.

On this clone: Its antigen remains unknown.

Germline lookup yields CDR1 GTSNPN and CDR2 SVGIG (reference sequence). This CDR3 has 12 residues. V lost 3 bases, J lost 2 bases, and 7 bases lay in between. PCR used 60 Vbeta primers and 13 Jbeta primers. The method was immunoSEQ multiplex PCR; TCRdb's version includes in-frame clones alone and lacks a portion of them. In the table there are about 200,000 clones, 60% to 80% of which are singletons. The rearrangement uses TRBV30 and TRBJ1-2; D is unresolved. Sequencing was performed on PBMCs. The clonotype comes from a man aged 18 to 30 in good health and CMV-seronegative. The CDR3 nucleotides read TGTGCCTGGAGCGGCGGCAACTATGGCTACACCTTC. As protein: CAWSGGNYGYTF.